These 15 T cell receptor beta chains share one sample of origin, sequenced in a study of early T cells in non-severe SARS-CoV-2 infection. One entry per CDR3 protein results from TCRdb running MiXCR on the 5' RACE reads. The sample yields 85,000 to 100,000 distinct CDR3 sequences, 8% to 13% seen once. Source material: whole blood. The source of these receptors is an adult who was a healthcare worker with PCR-confirmed SARS-CoV-2 infection or an uninfected control (not recorded which).

Only a few counts were recorded for this clonotype. The genes are TRBV20-1 and TRBJ2-7, with a tentative D call TRBD1 (5 bases). This CDR3 is 13 amino acids long. Looked up from germline, CDR1 is DFQATT and CDR2 is SNEGSKA (reference sequence). With 1 base removed from V and 7 bases from J, the gap between germline ends came to 14 bases. The CDR3 loop is CSARGTYQGEQYF. The CDR3 nucleotides are TGCAGTGCTAGAGGGACCTATCAGGGTGAGCAGTACTTC.

V gene TRBV5-1 combines with J gene TRBJ2-5, with D tentatively TRBD1 (5 bases). From germline, CDR1 is SGHRS and CDR2 YFSETQ. The CDR3 consists of 13 residues. The V and J ends lost 0 bases and 4 bases respectively, with 7 bases between them. The CDR3: CASSLGGPETQYF. As DNA, the CDR3 is TGCGCCAGCAGCTTGGGGGGCCCAGAGACCCAGTACTTC. The full variable domain, completed using reference TRBV5-1 and TRBJ2-5, is KAGVTQTPRYLIKTRGQQVTLSCSPISGHRSVSWYQQTPGQGLQFLFEYFSETQRNKGNFPGRFSGRQFSNSRSEMNVSTLELGDSALYLCASSLGGPETQYFGPGTRLLVL.

This clonotype was found a few times. This sequence joins TRBV29-1 and TRBJ2-5; 7 bases match TRBD2. Trimming at V came to 5 bases and at J to 5 bases, leaving 8 bases not matched to a gene. This CDR3 contains 13 residues. Per the germline V gene, CDR1 is SQVTM and CDR2 is ANQGSEA. Written as DNA, the CDR3 is TGCAGCGTTAGCGCGGGGGTGAGGGAGACCCAGTACTTC. The encoded protein is CSVSAGVRETQYF.

The rearrangement links TRBV2 to TRBJ2-3; TRBD1 matches 7 bases. The germline V gene has CDR1 SNHLY and CDR2 FYNNEI. Unmatched junction bases numbered 3, after V lost 4 bases and J lost 2 bases. The CDR3 has 14 amino acids. The CDR3: CASSVGQVTDTQYF. DNA for the CDR3: TGTGCCAGCAGTGTAGGACAGGTCACAGATACGCAGTATTTT.

The CDR3 DNA sequence: TGTGCCAGCAGAGCGGGATGGTCCTATAATTCACCCCTCCACTTT. It encodes CASRAGWSYNSPLHF. The chain links TRBV6-5 to TRBJ1-6; D ambiguous. This CDR3 has 15 amino acids. Germline values: CDR1 MNHEY, CDR2 SVGAGI. V lost 6 bases and J 1 base, leaving 10 bases between the germline ends.

This clonotype was seen more than once but under ten times. J is TRBJ1-2 and V is TRBV12-5, with D possibly TRBD1 on 6 matching bases. Germline CDR1 and CDR2: LGHNT and FRNRAP. This CDR3 spans 13 amino acids. V lost 10 bases, J lost 5 bases, and 17 bases lay in between. The CDR3: CATSRGTSYGYTF. The CDR3 DNA follows: TGTGCTACAAGCAGGGGAACCTCGTATGGCTACACCTTC.

This clonotype was seen more than once but under ten times. V and J are TRBV15 and TRBJ1-2, with D unclear. The CDR3 spans 13 residues. Germline V lookup: CDR1 LNHNV, CDR2 YYDKDF (reference sequence). V lost 5 bases and J 0 bases, leaving 7 bases between the germline ends. CDR3 nucleotides: TGTGCCACCAGCGCGCAGGCTAACTATGGCTACACCTTC. It specifies CATSAQANYGYTF.

The chain uses TRBV10-2 and TRBJ2-5, with D possibly matching TRBD2 (5 bases). CDR3 length: 17 residues. Deletions cut 0 bases from V and 5 bases from J, with 19 bases between. CDR1 and CDR2 (germline): WSHSY, SAAADI. The CDR3 region is CASSESRENPRRETQYF. CDR3 nucleotide sequence: TGCGCCAGCAGTGAGTCACGGGAAAACCCCCGGAGGGAGACCCAGTACTTC.

The genes are TRBV6-2 or TRBV6-3 and TRBJ2-7, with TRBD1 identical over 7 bases. The germline V gene has CDR1 MNHEY and CDR2 SVGEGT. The CDR3 has 14 residues. Trimming removed 3 bases from V and 5 bases from J; junction bases left unmatched: 7. The CDR3 sequence is CASSYDAGGNEQYF. The CDR3 nucleotides are TGTGCCAGCAGTTATGATGCAGGGGGTAACGAGCAGTACTTC.

The rearrangement links TRBV11-2 to TRBJ2-1, with TRBD1 as a possible D gene (5 bases). The germline CDR1 and CDR2 sequences are SGHAT and FQNNGV. Trimming removed 2 bases from V and 5 bases from J, with 13 bases in between. The CDR3 runs 15 residues. The CDR3 region has the DNA TGTGCCAGCAGCTTACAGGGCCGGGTAGACAATGAGCAGTTCTTC. It yields the protein CASSLQGRVDNEQFF.

This clonotype was recorded at least ten times. The rearrangement joins TRBV28 to TRBJ2-7; TRBD2 matches 10 bases. This CDR3 comprises 17 residues. With V trimmed by 3 bases and J by 0 bases, 8 bases remained unmatched. The germline gives CDR1 MDHEN, CDR2 SYDVKM. Here the CDR3 DNA reads TGTGCCAGCAGTTTTCGGACTAGCGGACCGAGCTCCTACGAGCAGTACTTC. It codes for CASSFRTSGPSSYEQYF.

The rearrangement links TRBV12-3 or TRBV12-4 to TRBJ1-2, with 8 bases matching TRBD1. The V and J ends lost 6 bases and 8 bases, in that order; junction bases with no gene match: 8. The length of the CDR3 is 13 residues. The CDR3 spells CASSLDRVQGYTF. The CDR3 DNA is TGTGCCAGCAGCCTGGACAGGGTACAGGGCTACACCTTC.

This clonotype was counted between two and nine times. The rearrangement uses TRBV5-1 and TRBJ1-1; 7 nucleotides line up with TRBD1. The CDR3 has 14 amino acids. Per germline, CDR1 SGHRS and CDR2 YFSETQ. Unmatched junction bases numbered 2, after V lost 0 bases and J lost 3 bases. The CDR3 DNA reads TGCGCCAGCAGCTTGGCAGGGGGAGACACTGAAGCTTTCTTT. Amino acid sequence: CASSLAGGDTEAFF.

This clonotype was seen once. The gene calls are TRBV11-2 and TRBJ2-7; D ambiguous. From germline, CDR1 is SGHAT and CDR2 FQNNGV. The CDR3 consists of 12 residues. V was shortened by 1 base and J by 9 bases, with 10 bases between the two germline ends. CDR3 amino acids: CASSLASLGQYF. Written as DNA, the CDR3 is TGTGCCAGCAGCTTAGCCTCCCTGGGGCAGTACTTC.

This clonotype has ten or more counts. V and J are TRBV2 and TRBJ1-2; the D gene is possibly TRBD1 (6 bases). In germline, CDR1 is SNHLY, CDR2 FYNNEI. V lost 5 bases to trimming and J lost 8 bases, with 15 bases between them. The CDR3 covers 13 residues. As DNA, the CDR3 is TGTGCCAGCAGTATTACACAGGGTGACGGCTACACCTTC. It codes for CASSITQGDGYTF.